This T cell receptor beta chain comes out of a study of spatial heterogeneity in lung cancer. About the study: Compared with alpha-chain sequences, beta-chain sequences were consistently detected in greater numbers. An average of more than ten raw reads was observed per unique TCR and UMI combination.

This clonotype showed up many times. This beta chain lies outside the target of a library built for alpha chains; its clone size means little. The CDR3 length is 13 residues. Germline values: CDR1 MNHEY, CDR2 SVGAGI. V was clipped by 7 bases and J by 2 bases, with 12 bases between them. Time point meaning: sample taken at primary tumor resection. Whole RNA from tumor, nontumor lung or frozen PBMC was sequenced unsorted. One entry per CDR3 protein results from TCRdb running MiXCR on the 5' RACE reads. The table lists some 16,000 distinct CDR3 sequences, 3% to 4.5% of them singletons, with around 8.9% in the top ten.

Sequencing was performed on normal lung tissue next to the tumor, taken at surgery. The rearrangement uses TRBV6-5 and TRBJ2-7, with TRBD2 as a possible D gene (6 bases). The sequence was obtained from a male donor with early-stage non-small cell lung cancer. The CDR3 loop reads CASTELATYEQYF. For the CDR3, the DNA is TGTGCCAGCACCGAACTAGCTACCTACGAGCAGTACTTC.